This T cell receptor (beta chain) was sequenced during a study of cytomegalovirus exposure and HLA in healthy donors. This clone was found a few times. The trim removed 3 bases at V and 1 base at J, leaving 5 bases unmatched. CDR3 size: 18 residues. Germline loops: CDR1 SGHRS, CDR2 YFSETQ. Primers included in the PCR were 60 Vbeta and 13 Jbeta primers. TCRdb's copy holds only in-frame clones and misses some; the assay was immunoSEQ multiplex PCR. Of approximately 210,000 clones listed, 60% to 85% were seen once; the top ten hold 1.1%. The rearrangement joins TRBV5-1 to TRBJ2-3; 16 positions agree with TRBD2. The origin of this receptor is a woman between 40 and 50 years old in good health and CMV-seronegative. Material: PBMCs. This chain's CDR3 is CASSWGLAGGPRTDTQYF. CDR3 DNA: TGCGCCAGCAGCTGGGGACTAGCGGGAGGGCCACGCACAGATACGCAGTATTTT.